Below, 15 T cell receptor beta chains from the same sample are listed, as sequenced in a study of tumor and adjacent non-tumor tissue in lung cancer. A modified ARM-PCR protocol with three rounds of nested PCR amplified TCRbeta. A single record per CDR3 protein comes from TCRdb applying MiXCR to the multiplex PCR reads. Among under 250,000 distinct CDR3 sequences, around 71% were seen once, and the ten largest hold about 23%. This sample's RNA came from whole unsorted tissue. The sample was lung tumor tissue. The receptors derive from a man aged 60-69 years with non-small cell lung cancer.

In this sample, this clonotype turned up a few times. This sequence joins TRBV20-1 and TRBJ2-5; the D gene is possibly TRBD2 (6 bases). V gave up 6 bases and J gave up 2 bases, with 19 bases separating them. The CDR3 totals 15 residues. Germline loops: CDR1 DFQATT, CDR2 SNEGSKA (reference sequence). The CDR3 DNA follows: TGCAGTGCCCCACGGGGCGGGATACTACAAGAGACCCAGTACTTC. As protein: CSAPRGGILQETQYF.

This clonotype has a single count. Given a much more abundant clone one base away, this may be a read error. The chain combines TRBV20-1 with TRBJ1-4; D perhaps matches TRBD1 (5 bases). The CDR3 covers 16 residues. V was clipped by 2 bases and J by 11 bases, with 24 bases between them. The germline gives CDR1 DFQATT, CDR2 SNEGSKA (reference sequence). Here the CDR3 reads CSARLGRGREERKLFF. For the CDR3, the DNA is TGCAGTGCTAGACTTGGGCGGGGCAGGGAAGAAAGGAAACTGTTTTTT.

This clonotype is a singleton in its sample. Mismatch with germline at one junction end may stem from a read error. The rearrangement joins TRBV4-1 to TRBJ2-3; D possibly corresponds to TRBD1 (5 bases). Looked up from germline, CDR1 is MGHRA and CDR2 is YSYEKL. The CDR3 covers 15 residues. The chain's CDR3 is CASSFHVSSTGTQYF. Here the CDR3 DNA reads TGCGCCAGCAGCTTCCACGTCTCTAGTACAGGTACGCAGTATTTT.

This clonotype was observed a few times. This CDR3 is CSARKGGLTKNIQYF. The CDR3 DNA reads as TGCAGTGCCAGGAAGGGGGGGCTTACCAAAAACATTCAGTACTTC. The chain has TRBV20-1 and TRBJ2-4; a possible D gene is TRBD2 (7 bases). V gave up 6 bases and J gave up 2 bases, with 17 bases separating them. The CDR3 loop spans 15 amino acids. In germline, CDR1 is DFQATT, CDR2 SNEGSKA (reference sequence).

Worth noting for this clonotype: A much larger clonotype is one base distant, so this may be a read error. The genes are TRBV10-2 and TRBJ1-2; D gene unclear. The germline gives CDR1 WSHSY, CDR2 SAAADI. V lost 0 bases, J lost 2 bases, and 10 bases lay in between. The CDR3 loop spans 15 amino acids. The CDR3 DNA reads TGCGCCAGCAGTGAGTCGAGCGAGGGAAACTATGGCTACACCTTC. Translating gives CASSESSEGNYGYTF.

This clonotype was found a few times. The chain carries TRBV20-1 and TRBJ2-7; TRBD1 is a possible D gene (6 bases). CDR3 length: 15 amino acids. The V gene's germline CDR1 is DFQATT and CDR2 SNEGSKA (reference sequence). Between the trimmed V and J ends, which lost 1 base and 7 bases, there was a span of 20 bases. The CDR3 reads CSARALLGAQGEQYF. The CDR3 region has the DNA TGCAGTGCTAGAGCTCTCCTCGGGGCCCAGGGGGAGCAGTACTTC.

A word on this clonotype: A much larger clone lies one base from this, so it may be a read error. The chain combines TRBV29-1 with TRBJ2-3, with D tentatively TRBD2 (5 bases). This CDR3 has 12 amino acids. Per germline, CDR1 SQVTM and CDR2 ANQGSEA. CDR3 coding DNA: TGCAGCGTAGCGGCTAGCACAGATACGCAGTTTTTT. Translation: CSVAASTDTQFF.

Remarks on this clonotype: The junction departs from the called germline gene at one end, perhaps through a read error. V gene TRBV11-3 combines with J gene TRBJ2-1; D perhaps matches TRBD2 (5 bases). This CDR3 spans 15 amino acids. CDR1 is SGHNT, CDR2 YENEEA, per germline. CDR3 residues: CASSLYGAAVNEQFF. In nucleotides, the CDR3 is TGTGCTAGCAGCTTATACGGAGCGGCCGTCAATGAGCAGTTCTTC.

About this clonotype: A read error may produce the germline difference seen at one junction end. This rearrangement joins TRBV20-1 to TRBJ2-2; possibly TRBD2 for D (5 bases). From germline, CDR1 is DFQATT and CDR2 SNEGSKA (reference sequence). The CDR3 runs to 13 residues. The DNA of the CDR3 is TGCAGTGCTTCTGACTACGACACCGGGGAGCTGGTTTTT. It yields the protein CSASDYDTGELVF.

The rearrangement joins TRBV29-1 to TRBJ1-2; no clear D gene. Germline CDR1 and CDR2: SQVTM and ANQGSEA. The CDR3 runs to 13 residues. V lost 1 base and J 7 bases, leaving 13 bases between the germline ends. The CDR3 reads CSVEAVCLGGYTF. In DNA form, the CDR3 reads TGCAGCGTTGAAGCGGTATGTCTAGGTGGCTACACCTTC.

On this clonotype: Because it lacks the conserved phenylalanine or tryptophan at the end, this CDR3 is likely a read error. This chain connects TRBV11-2 to TRBJ2-3; 9 positions match TRBD1. Germline lookup yields CDR1 SGHAT and CDR2 FQNNGV. The CDR3 totals 17 residues. The CDR3 loop reads CASSVTRTGASIDMQYS. DNA for the CDR3: TGTGCCAGCAGCGTAACCCGGACAGGGGCTAGCATAGATATGCAGTATTCT.

J is TRBJ2-5 and V is TRBV4-3, with D maybe TRBD2 (5 bases). The V end was cut by 2 bases, the J end by 3 bases, with 13 bases between. There are 15 residues in the CDR3. Per germline, CDR1 LGHNA and CDR2 YSLEER. CDR3 nucleotide sequence: TGCGCCAGCAGCCAAAACTTTTGGACTGAAGAGACCCAGTACTTC. As protein: CASSQNFWTEETQYF.

Of note for this clonotype: At one boundary the junction diverges from the germline segment, which might be a read error. V is TRBV11-3 and J is TRBJ2-7, with D possibly called TRBD1 or TRBD2 (6 bases each). The length of the CDR3 is 14 residues. The V gene's germline CDR1 is SGHNT and CDR2 YENEEA. CDR3: CASRPGGEAYEQYF. The CDR3 nucleotides are TGTGCCAGCAGGCCCGGGGGCGAGGCTTACGAGCAGTATTTC. Variable domain in full (rest from reference TRBV11-3 and TRBJ2-7): EAGVVQSPRYKIIEKKQPVAFWCNPISGHNTLYWYLQNLGQGPELLIRYENEEAVDDSQLPKDRFSAERLKGVDSTLKIQPAELGDSAVYLCASRPGGEAYEQYFGPGTRLTVT.

Details on this clonotype: A much larger clone differs by one base, so this may be a read error. V and J are TRBV11-2 and TRBJ1-5, with D tentatively TRBD1 (5 bases). This CDR3 is 12 amino acids long. Germline-derived CDR1 and CDR2 are SGHAT and FQNNGV. The CDR3 nucleotides are TGTACCAGCAGCGACCAGGGTCAGCCCCAGCATTTT. Translated: CTSSDQGQPQHF.

The chain uses TRBV11-3 and TRBJ2-7; D may match TRBD1 or TRBD2 (5 bases each). V gave up 1 base and J gave up 4 bases, with 11 bases separating them. The CDR3 extends over 14 amino acids. CDR1 SGHNT and CDR2 YENEEA come from the germline V gene. DNA for the CDR3: TGTGCCAGCAGCTTAGTACGGGGACCTTACGAGCAGTACTTC. Its translation is CASSLVRGPYEQYF.